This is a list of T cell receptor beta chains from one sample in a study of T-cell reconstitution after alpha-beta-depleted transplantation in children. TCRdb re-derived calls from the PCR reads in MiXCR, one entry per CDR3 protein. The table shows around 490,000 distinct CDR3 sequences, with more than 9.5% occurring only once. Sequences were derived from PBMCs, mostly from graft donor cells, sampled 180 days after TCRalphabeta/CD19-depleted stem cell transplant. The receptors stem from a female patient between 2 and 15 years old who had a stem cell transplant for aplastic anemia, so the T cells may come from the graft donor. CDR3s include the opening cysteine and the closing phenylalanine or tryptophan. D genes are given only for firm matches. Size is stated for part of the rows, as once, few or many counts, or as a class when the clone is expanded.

DNA: TGTGCCAGCAGGACGGCGACCGGGGCCAACGTCCTGACTTTC
CDR3: CASRTATGANVLTF
D: .
size: .
V: TRBV13
J: TRBJ2-6

DNA: TGCGCCAGCAGCCAAGATCTTAGCGGGGATTACAATGAGCAGTTCTTC
CDR3: CASSQDLSGDYNEQFF
D: TRBD2
size: few
V: TRBV4-3
J: TRBJ2-1

DNA: TGTGCCAGCAGCAAAAGGAGGACAGGGCCTTGGTGCACCATATGTTTT
CDR3: CASSKRRTGPWCTICF
D: .
size: .
V: TRBV21-1
J: TRBJ1-3

DNA: TGCAGTGCTCTCGGGACCGTCAAGGTCTACGAGCAGTACTTC
CDR3: CSALGTVKVYEQYF
D: .
size: few
V: TRBV20-1
J: TRBJ2-7

DNA: TGTGCCAGCAGCTCGGCCGGGGTAGCGGGAGATAGCACAGATACGCAGTATTTT
CDR3: CASSSAGVAGDSTDTQYF
D: TRBD2
size: few
V: TRBV11-2
J: TRBJ2-3

DNA: TGTGCCAGCAGTTACTCGATACAGCGGGAGCAGTACTTC
CDR3: CASSYSIQREQYF
D: .
size: .
V: TRBV6-5
J: TRBJ2-7

DNA: TGTGCCAGCAGTACCCGGACTCTCACAGATACGCAGTATTTT
CDR3: CASSTRTLTDTQYF
D: .
size: few
V: TRBV27
J: TRBJ2-3

DNA: TGTGCCAGCAGTTTTGGGACAGGGGGCTTCACTGAAGCTTTCTTT
CDR3: CASSFGTGGFTEAFF
D: TRBD1
size: many
V: TRBV28
J: TRBJ1-1

DNA: TGTGCCAGCAGCTCTGGGGTCCTCCAGGGGGAGACCCAGTACTTC
CDR3: CASSSGVLQGETQYF
D: .
size: few
V: TRBV28
J: TRBJ2-5

DNA: TGCGCCAGCAGCCTACTCAGGGCACCGGGAGGCTACACCTTC
CDR3: CASSLLRAPGGYTF
D: .
size: .
V: TRBV4-3
J: TRBJ1-2

DNA: TGTGCCAGCAGTTTAAACGGGAGGGCCTCCTACAATGAGCAGTTCTTC
CDR3: CASSLNGRASYNEQFF
D: TRBD2
size: many
V: TRBV28
J: TRBJ2-1

DNA: TGTGCCAGCAGCCCAGAAGGGGTTTCCTACAATGAGCAGTTCTTC
CDR3: CASSPEGVSYNEQFF
D: .
size: few
V: TRBV9
J: TRBJ2-1

DNA: TGCAGTGCTGGGGGGAGGCCGGGACTAGCGGGAGGATTAGGTGAGCAGTTCTTC
CDR3: CSAGGRPGLAGGLGEQFF
D: TRBD2
size: .
V: TRBV20-1
J: TRBJ2-1

DNA: TGCAGCGTTGAAGGGATGCAGGGCTACAATGAGCAGTTCTTC
CDR3: CSVEGMQGYNEQFF
D: .
size: .
V: TRBV29-1
J: TRBJ2-1

DNA: TGTGCCAGTAGTAGTCCGCCAGCGGGAGTGAGAGATACGCAGTATTTT
CDR3: CASSSPPAGVRDTQYF
D: TRBD2
size: few
V: TRBV19
J: TRBJ2-3

DNA: TGTGCCAGCAGTTCCGCCTGGACAGGGGTTTCACCCCTCCACTTT
CDR3: CASSSAWTGVSPLHF
D: TRBD1
size: .
V: TRBV28
J: TRBJ1-6

DNA: TGTGCCAGCAGGGAGACAGTTTATAATTCACCCCTCCACTTT
CDR3: CASRETVYNSPLHF
D: .
size: few
V: TRBV6-1
J: TRBJ1-6

DNA: TGCAGTGGTCGTCTGCACAATGAGCAGTTCTTC
CDR3: CSGRLHNEQFF
D: .
size: .
V: TRBV20-1
J: TRBJ2-1

DNA: TGCGCCAGCAGCCTACACTTGGGGCGGGGGTACAATGAGCAGTTCTTC
CDR3: CASSLHLGRGYNEQFF
D: TRBD2
size: .
V: TRBV5-1
J: TRBJ2-1

DNA: TGTGCCAGCAGCCTGGCGCCTCTGGCGACTGGGGCCAACGGCCTGACTTTC
CDR3: CASSLAPLATGANGLTF
D: .
size: .
V: TRBV7-2
J: TRBJ2-6

DNA: TGTGCCAGCAGATTAGCGGGAGATGAGACCCAGTACTTC
CDR3: CASRLAGDETQYF
D: TRBD2
size: few
V: TRBV6-6
J: TRBJ2-5

DNA: TGCGCCAGCAGCTCAAAACGGAAGTCTGAAGCTTTCTTT
CDR3: CASSSKRKSEAFF
D: .
size: .
V: TRBV5-1
J: TRBJ1-1